This TCR beta chain was retrieved from a study of T cell responses to AZD1222 COVID-19 vaccine. As for this clone: No antigen is known for it.

General study findings and limits: Donors were largely white British and mainly female; clonal diversity was possibly underestimated. Researchers report vaccine-associated CD4 TCRs spanning spike, with dominance at 160-218 and 743-854.

Libraries were prepared by immunoSEQ multiplex PCR; TCRdb keeps only in-frame clonotypes and omits some of them. The repertoire holds over 50,000 clones, with roughly 80% as singletons. The germline V gene encodes CDR1 SGHAT and CDR2 FQNNGV. Germline trimming cut 7 bases from V and 4 bases from J; bases unmatched to any gene: 9. The CDR3 covers 15 residues. The rearrangement links TRBV11-2 to TRBJ2-1, with TRBD2 identical over 8 bases. Sequences were derived from peripheral blood, sampled 28 days after the second AZD1222 dose. This receptor was taken from an adult who received the AZD1222 COVID-19 vaccine. CDR3 sequence: CASTETSGNYNEQFF. The CDR3 nucleotides are TGTGCCAGCACCGAAACTAGCGGAAATTACAATGAGCAGTTCTTC.